The clone carrying this T cell receptor (beta chain) was observed a few times. The record originates from a study of blood T cells in healthy people across ages. Donor samples were obtained from healthy Caucasian individuals from Russia, aged 6 to 90. Combining a sample-barcoded 5' primer with a J-beta primer mix, a second PCR ran for about 6 to 12 cycles. Via MiXCR, TCRdb re-called the 5' RACE reads, giving one row per CDR3 protein. The data hold more than 1.4 million distinct CDR3 sequences, with 42% observed a single time. The sequencing input was blood. This TCR came from a woman aged 18-30 years in good health.

The CDR3 DNA sequence: TGTGCCAGCAGCCACCAGGGCGGACTAGCCTTTTACAATGAGCAGTTCTTC. Translated, it gives CASSHQGGLAFYNEQFF. The V gene is TRBV7-9, the J gene TRBJ2-1; 8 bases align to TRBD2. This CDR3 comprises 17 residues. Unmatched junction bases numbered 13, after V lost 5 bases and J lost 4 bases. The V gene's germline CDR1 is SEHNR and CDR2 FQNEAQ (reference sequence).